Described below is a single T cell receptor (beta chain) sequence and its context. Its antigen is as yet unknown. Germline lookup yields CDR1 MRHNA and CDR2 SNTAGT. V dropped 3 bases and J dropped 5 bases, with 11 bases sitting between them. The CDR3 has 14 residues. Profiling relied on immunoSEQ multiplex PCR, and the TCRdb table lists in-frame clones only, not all of them. The sample shows 100,000 to 150,000 clones, around 92% of them seen only once. This specimen comes from a study of OX40 agonist ivuxolimab in advanced cancers. About the research overall: The study gave patients intravenous ivuxolimab at 0.01 to 10 mg/kg every 2 weeks. The study enrolled dose-escalation patients with hepatocellular carcinoma, melanoma, renal cell or head and neck cancer. Study conclusions and caveats: Antigen specificity was not determined for the expanded peripheral T cells.

Sampling of blood occurred at baseline, cycle 4 day 1, and cycle 7 day 1. The source material was CD4+ or CD8+ T cells sorted from blood, sampled in a trial of the OX40 agonist ivuxolimab. The receptor was isolated from an adult with an advanced solid tumor such as melanoma, head and neck, liver or kidney cancer. This chain uses TRBV6-4 with TRBJ2-1; D perhaps matches TRBD2 (5 bases). As DNA, the CDR3 is TGTGCCAGCAGTGAGCCTAGCAGCAACAATGAGCAGTTCTTC. The encoded protein is CASSEPSSNNEQFF.